This paragraph reports one T cell receptor (beta chain). Its matching antigen is unknown. Cell sorting via CD45RO/CCR7/CD25/CD127/CD95/CD27 was performed to obtain CD4+ naive, central memory, regulatory and stem cell-like memory cells. Germline V gene lookup returns CDR1 GTSNPN and CDR2 SVGIG (reference sequence). The CDR3 covers 12 residues. Trimming cost V 1 base and J 6 bases, with 8 bases left between them. This entry is derived from a study of beta chain features in type 1 diabetes. Broader study findings: There was a moderate but significant shortening of TCRB CDR3s in all four CD4+ subsets of Type 1 diabetes patients. Sequencing the cDNA could make cells with high TCR expression show up more than they should.

As every portion of the isolated RNA was reverse transcribed, the sequencing read expressed TCRB transcripts. TCRdb's table, derived via immunoSEQ multiplex PCR, lists solely in-frame clones and lacks some. The sample shows over 13,000 clones, 65% to 85% of them seen only once. The specimen sequenced was stem cell memory CD4+ T cells from blood. The sequence came from a woman aged 18 to 35 with type 1 diabetes. This sequence joins TRBV30 and TRBJ2-3; D remains ambiguous. In nucleotides, the CDR3 is TGTGCCTGGAGTGCCTCACTGGATACGCAGTATTTT. Translating it yields CAWSASLDTQYF. Drawing the rest from reference TRBV30 and TRBJ2-3, the complete variable domain is SQTIHQWPATLVQPVGSPLSLECTVEGTSNPNLYWYRQAAGRGLQLLFYSVGIGQISSEVPQNLSASRPQDRQFILSSKKLLLSDSGFYLCAWSASLDTQYFGPGTRLTVL.